This T cell receptor (beta chain) comes out of a study of blood T cell repertoires in COVID-19. For the study at large: Whether acute or convalescent, the COVID-19 samples came from the United States, Italy and Spain. In each case, the material was cDNA or gDNA derived from T cells, B-cell-depleted T cells, or PBMCs.

The authors' processing: Reference gene primer amplification gave nucleated cell count estimates. Only in-frame clones appear in the TCRdb table, and some are missing; sequencing was by immunoSEQ multiplex PCR. Clone size and the V and J calls come from that table; the DNA yielded D and trimming. The sample consists of 80,000 or so clones, approximately 80% of them appearing once. J was trimmed by 2 bases and V by 6 bases; bases with no gene match: 6. Germline V gives CDR1 MNHEY, CDR2 SVGAGI. This CDR3 has 15 amino acids. The TCR sequence derives from an older woman with acute or convalescent COVID-19. This chain links TRBV6-5 with TRBJ1-2, with TRBD1 matching over 10 bases. The sequencing sample was made of peripheral blood. As DNA, the CDR3 is TGTGCCAGCAGCGGTCTGGACAGGGGGAACTATGGCTACACCTTC. Its protein is CASSGLDRGNYGYTF.